The T cell receptor (beta chain) under discussion was sequenced for a study of CD8+CD57+ T cells in acquired aplastic anemia. The wider study: DNA per sorted CD4+ or CD8+ sample ranged roughly 0.17 to 27.4 ug, averaging about 2.9 ug.

Study conclusions and caveats: There were approximately 27 CD8+ CDR3 sequences that occurred in both patients and controls. CD8+ Simpson's diversity did not differ significantly between patients and controls.

The use of genomic DNA as template underpinned the TCR beta VDJ and CDR3 profiling. TCRdb independently ran MiXCR on the reads; one entry per CDR3 protein. The table includes around 430,000 distinct CDR3 sequences, around 30% detected once. This clonotype showed up many times. Antigen unknown. This CDR3 has 13 residues. With V trimmed by 5 bases and J by 7 bases, 4 bases remained unmatched. Germline V gene data show CDR1 as DFQATT and CDR2 as SNEGSKA (reference sequence). It was patients with CD8+CD57+ cell expansion by flow cytometry who were chosen for sequencing. Patients had undergone no therapy by the time their blood was sampled.

Source material: sorted CD4+, CD8+, or CD8+CD57+ T cells (not recorded which) from PBMCs. This chain uses TRBV20-1 with TRBJ2-1, with 11 positions matching TRBD1. This receptor was obtained from a human donor with aplastic anemia. The CDR3 DNA reads as TGCAGTGCTCTCCGGGACAGGGGGAATGAGCAGTTCTTC. Translated: CSALRDRGNEQFF.